This T cell receptor (beta chain) was obtained from a study of post-analysis software for immune sequencing data. As for the study in general: Recorded disease courses covered relapsing-remitting, secondary progressive and progressive-relapsing multiple sclerosis. Some patients had no subtype annotation. Whole-study results and caveats: Compared with controls, patients showed significantly lower normalized Chao1 diversity. F-measure co-clustering was strong for batch-matched samples. A few TRBV segments appeared more often in patients than in controls, and TRBV5-6, TRBV5-1 and TRBV20-1 were among these.

Unique molecular identifiers were present in the TCR beta cDNA libraries. Some 500,000 cDNA molecules were recovered from an input of about 0.9 to 10 million T cells. TCRdb analysed the PCR reads with MiXCR anew, one entry per CDR3 protein. Of approximately 770,000 distinct CDR3 sequences in the sample, about 43% were seen once. CDR3 length: 14 residues. V lost 10 bases and J 7 bases, leaving 20 bases between the germline ends. Germline V gene lookup returns CDR1 ENHRY and CDR2 SYGVKD. Concerning this clonotype: Its antigen remains unknown.

This sequence originates from a girl aged 10-17 years with multiple sclerosis. This chain links TRBV10-3 with TRBJ1-5; D might be TRBD1 (5 bases). Sequencing was done on a sample of blood. CDR3 coding DNA: TGTGCCACGGCGGTGGGGGGGGACGACCAGCCCCAGCATTTT. This encodes CATAVGGDDQPQHF.